This T cell receptor (beta chain) was retrieved from a study of post-analysis software for immune sequencing data (dated by TCRdb to the mid-2010s). With regard to the full study: The recorded disease courses included relapsing-remitting, secondary progressive and progressive-relapsing multiple sclerosis, and some patients had no subtype annotation. Patient repertoires were compared against roughly 12 previously published healthy control repertoires from donors aged 6 to 25 years. A subset of samples was prepared in parallel using single-end sample barcoding, then pooled and co-amplified after Illumina adapter ligation.

Including cysteine and phenylalanine, the CDR3 has 15 amino acids. CDR3 DNA only is kept here, 45 bases in frame from base 1. The germline V gene provides CDR1 SNHLY and CDR2 FYNNEI. Worth noting for this clonotype: Its cognate antigen has yet to be identified. The junction departs from the called germline gene at one end, perhaps through a read error.

Summary of the overall study and its limitations: Multiple sclerosis patients had significantly lower normalized Chao1 diversity than controls, a result that suggests substantial peripheral T-cell clonal expansion. The multiple sclerosis patient group was slightly younger than the control group. Direct clustering with F measure showed strong co-clustering of samples prepared in the same batch, prompting a batch-effect correction. Roughly 5 TRBV segments, including TRBV5-6, TRBV5-1 and TRBV20-1, were significantly more frequent in patients than controls.

The library was built by means of PCR. Sequencing was performed on an Illumina HiSeq 2500. To reduce PCR and sequencing biases, unique molecular identifiers were built into the TCR beta cDNA libraries. Every 1 to 10 million input T cells yielded approximately 500,000 cDNA molecules, meaning each molecule approximated one T cell. The patient libraries were prepared and sequenced with the same protocol used for the earlier healthy control dataset. Samples belonging to the same batch were prepared together, multiplexed and sequenced on a shared HiSeq lane. As for how the authors treated the data: MIGEC was used to process the raw barcoded reads, and molecular identifier groups with only a single read were discarded before consensus assembly and CDR3 extraction. VDJtools was used for post-analysis of the clonotype tables, with diversity normalized by down-sampling every dataset to the smallest sample size. To correct batch-related cross-sample contamination, repertoire overlap clustering matched CDR3 amino acid sequences but not nucleotide sequences. TCRdb itself trimmed the public reads at Q25 with fastp, ran MiXCR and retained productive beta chains. Entries that share a CDR3 protein sequence are merged under the most common genes and DNA. TCRdb's processing, not the authors', yielded these V and J calls. The table for this sample lists 820,000 or so distinct CDR3 sequences; under 70% of them were counted only once. Under 6% of the sample rests with the top ten.

To demonstrate the VDJtools post-analysis software, TCR beta repertoires were profiled from the peripheral blood of 13 young patients with multiple sclerosis. The patients with multiple sclerosis were children and adolescents between about 6 and 17 years of age. The sequence is built from TRBV2 and TRBJ2-6; the D gene lacks a confident call. This TCR was sampled from a girl between 10 and 17 years old with multiple sclerosis. The sequenced sample was blood. The nucleotide sequence reads TGTGCCAGCAGGGAAGTAGGTGCTGGGGCCAACGTCCTGACTTTC. This yields the protein CASREVGAGANVLTF.